This T cell receptor beta chain is drawn from a study of blood T cell repertoires in COVID-19. The wider study: Acute and convalescent COVID-19 specimens originated in the United States, Italy and Spain.

The data were produced by immunoSEQ multiplex PCR, yet TCRdb's version contains in-frame clones alone and is incomplete. The repertoire has more than 400,000 clones, approximately 85% of them found once; the top ten carry roughly 3.2%. Trimming removed 1 base at V and 3 bases at J, with 11 bases between. CDR3 length: 14 amino acids. The germline gives CDR1 SGHRS, CDR2 YFSETQ. This sequence was found in a human donor in a cohort sampled during active COVID-19. This chain uses TRBV5-1 with TRBJ2-7; D perhaps matches TRBD2 (6 bases). Sequencing was performed on peripheral blood. For the CDR3, the DNA is TGCGCCAGCAGCTTGTCGGGAGCGGTCTACGAGCAGTACTTC. Its translation is CASSLSGAVYEQYF.